The rows below give T cell receptor beta chains drawn from one sample of a study of T cells in Graves' hyperthyroidism and ophthalmopathy. TCRdb used MiXCR to reprocess the multiplex PCR reads, holding one entry per CDR3 protein. The sample shows approximately 400,000 distinct CDR3 sequences, roughly 13% of them seen only once. The material sequenced was blood. These TCRs come from a woman aged 55-69 years with Graves' hyperthyroidism. Each CDR3 is given with its conserved first and last residue. The order of the fields is V gene, clone size, J gene, D gene, CDR3 protein, CDR3 DNA. The D gene is left open where the match is weak. Size tells how often a clone was seen (once, few, many) or the class of an expanded clone, and some rows leave it out.

>TRBV20-1|.|TRBJ2-2|TRBD2
CSAWASGRSDGELFF
TGCAGTGCTTGGGCTAGCGGGAGGTCAGACGGGGAGCTGTTTTTT
>TRBV5-8|few|TRBJ1-6|.
CASSYTGGVSPLHF
TGTGCCAGCAGCTACACGGGGGGCGTTTCACCCCTCCACTTT
>TRBV20-1|few|TRBJ2-7|TRBD1
CSAHRRTGAPYEQYF
TGCAGTGCTCACCGAAGGACAGGGGCCCCCTACGAGCAGTACTTC
>TRBV5-1|.|TRBJ2-1|.
CASSSDGDYNEQFF
TGCGCCAGCAGCTCGGACGGGGACTACAATGAGCAGTTCTTC
>TRBV3-1|many|TRBJ2-1|TRBD2
CASSQRGTSGEQFF
TGTGCCAGCAGCCAACGCGGGACTAGCGGGGAGCAGTTCTTC
>TRBV20-1|many|TRBJ2-5|.
CSARDPGPETQYF
TGCAGTGCTAGAGATCCGGGCCCGGAGACCCAGTACTTC
>TRBV7-9|few|TRBJ1-2|.
CASSLAQDGGYTF
TGTGCCAGCAGCTTAGCACAAGATGGGGGCTACACCTTC
>TRBV10-2|few|TRBJ2-3|.
CASSGLDHTQYF
TGCGCCAGCAGTGGGTTAGACCATACGCAGTATTTT
>TRBV5-1|many|TRBJ2-1|TRBD2
CASSWTSETYNEQFF
TGCGCCAGCAGCTGGACTAGCGAGACCTACAATGAGCAGTTCTTC
>TRBV29-1|few|TRBJ2-3|TRBD1
CSVEKGQGAPSTDTQYF
TGCAGCGTTGAAAAGGGACAGGGGGCCCCTAGCACAGATACGCAGTATTTT
>TRBV5-1|.|TRBJ2-3|TRBD1
CASFRQGSTDTQYF
TGCGCCAGCTTCCGACAGGGAAGCACAGATACGCAGTATTTT
>TRBV12-3/TRBV12-4|few|TRBJ2-4|TRBD2
CATSSGNIQYF
TGTGCCACCTCTAGCGGGAACATTCAGTACTTC
>TRBV24-1|many|TRBJ1-5|.
CATSGQSNQPQHF
TGTGCCACCAGCGGACAGAGCAATCAGCCCCAGCATTTT
>TRBV11-1|many|TRBJ2-3|.
CASSSPSTDTQYF
TGTGCCAGCAGCTCTCCAAGCACAGATACGCAGTATTTT
>TRBV3-1|many|TRBJ2-5|TRBD1
CASSLGTGATLETQYF
TGTGCCAGCAGCCTCGGGACAGGGGCAACGTTGGAGACCCAGTACTTC
>TRBV6-2/TRBV6-3|many|TRBJ2-1|.
CASRISGEQFF
TGTGCCAGCAGGATTAGCGGTGAGCAGTTCTTC
>TRBV10-1|few|TRBJ1-2|TRBD1
CASSAPSRDRVFGYTF
TGCGCCAGCAGTGCCCCCTCCCGGGACAGGGTTTTTGGCTACACCTTC
>TRBV2|many|TRBJ2-5|.
CASSVDRQETQYF
TGTGCCAGCAGTGTGGACAGACAAGAGACCCAGTACTTC
>TRBV24-1|few|TRBJ2-1|TRBD1
CATGQGSNEQFF
TGTGCCACCGGACAGGGAAGCAATGAGCAGTTCTTC
>TRBV19|many|TRBJ1-5|.
CASSIFSGSNQPQHF
TGTGCCAGTAGTATTTTTTCGGGGTCCAATCAGCCCCAGCATTTT
>TRBV7-6|many|TRBJ2-7|.
CASSAEGREQYF
TGTGCCAGCAGCGCAGAGGGACGCGAGCAGTACTTC
>TRBV25-1|.|TRBJ2-5|TRBD1
CASSEGQGGGETQYF
TGTGCCAGCAGTGAAGGACAGGGGGGGGGAGAGACCCAGTACTTC
>TRBV2|few|TRBJ1-6|.
CASSETGGNSPLHF
TGTGCCAGCAGTGAAACCGGGGGCAATTCACCCCTCCACTTT
>TRBV7-7|few|TRBJ2-2|.
CASSLIGSENGELFF
TGTGCTAGCAGCTTGATTGGGAGCGAGAACGGGGAGCTGTTTTTT
>TRBV7-9|many|TRBJ1-4|TRBD1
CASSPPSVDRGGEKLFF
TGTGCCAGCAGCCCCCCCTCGGTTGACAGGGGAGGTGAAAAACTGTTTTTT
>TRBV20-1|few|TRBJ2-5|TRBD2
CSASSGRVSTQYF
TGCAGTGCTTCTAGCGGGAGGGTCTCGACCCAGTACTTC
>TRBV28|few|TRBJ2-2|.
CASTGSGRSTGELFF
TGTGCCAGCACCGGGTCAGGGAGGTCCACCGGGGAGCTGTTTTTT
>TRBV5-6|many|TRBJ2-5|TRBD2
CASSLFRGSPQETQYF
TGTGCCAGCAGCTTGTTTCGCGGGAGCCCCCAAGAGACCCAGTACTTC
>TRBV5-6|many|TRBJ2-3|.
CASSYPNPSSTDTQYF
TGTGCCAGCAGCTACCCGAACCCATCTAGCACAGATACGCAGTATTTT
>TRBV4-1|few|TRBJ2-3|TRBD2
CASRGGVDTQYF
TGCGCCAGCCGTGGGGGGGTCGATACGCAGTATTTT
>TRBV3-1|.|TRBJ2-3|.
CASSPWRGRTDTQYF
TGTGCCAGCAGCCCCTGGCGCGGTAGAACAGATACGCAGTATTTT
>TRBV15|few|TRBJ2-7|.
CATSRETIGTGYEQYF
TGTGCCACCAGCAGAGAAACAATTGGAACCGGCTACGAGCAGTACTTC
>TRBV5-5|.|TRBJ2-3|TRBD2
CASSIVSGLLTDTQYF
TGCGCCAGCAGCATCGTTAGCGGGTTACTCACAGATACGCAGTATTTT
>TRBV6-1|.|TRBJ1-1|TRBD1
CASSRDRSEAFF
TGTGCCAGCAGCCGGGACAGAAGTGAAGCTTTCTTT
>TRBV27|many|TRBJ1-5|TRBD1
CASSFGQDQPQHF
TGTGCCAGCAGTTTCGGACAGGATCAGCCCCAGCATTTT
>TRBV3-1|few|TRBJ2-6|TRBD1
CASSLHGQGYLSGANVLTF
TGTGCCAGCAGCCTCCATGGACAGGGGTACTTATCTGGGGCCAACGTCCTGACTTTC
>TRBV30|many|TRBJ1-1|.
CAWTDPGTLGPGAFF
TGTGCCTGGACAGACCCCGGGACTCTAGGCCCGGGCGCTTTCTTT
>TRBV18|.|TRBJ2-7|.
CASSPERSPYEQYF
TGTGCCAGCTCACCAGAGCGCAGTCCCTACGAGCAGTACTTC
>TRBV29-1|.|TRBJ1-1|.
CSVGDDEAFF
TGCAGCGTGGGTGACGATGAAGCTTTCTTT